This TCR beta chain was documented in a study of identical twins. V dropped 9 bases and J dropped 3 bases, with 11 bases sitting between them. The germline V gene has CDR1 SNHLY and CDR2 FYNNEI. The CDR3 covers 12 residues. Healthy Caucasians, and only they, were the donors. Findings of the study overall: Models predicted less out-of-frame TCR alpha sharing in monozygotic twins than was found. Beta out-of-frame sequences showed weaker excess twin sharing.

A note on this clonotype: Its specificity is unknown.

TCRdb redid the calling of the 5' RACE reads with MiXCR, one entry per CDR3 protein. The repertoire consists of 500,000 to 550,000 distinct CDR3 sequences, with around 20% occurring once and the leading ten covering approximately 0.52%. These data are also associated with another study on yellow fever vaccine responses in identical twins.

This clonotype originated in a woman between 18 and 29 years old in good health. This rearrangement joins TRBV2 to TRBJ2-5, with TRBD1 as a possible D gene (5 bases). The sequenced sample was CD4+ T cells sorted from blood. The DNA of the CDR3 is TGTGCCAGTGGACAATTCGAAGAGACCCAGTACTTC. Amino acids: CASGQFEETQYF.